The 30 T cell receptor beta chains in this list originate from one sample, sequenced in a study of blood T cell repertoires in COVID-19. The protocol was immunoSEQ multiplex PCR, while the TCRdb copy is restricted to in-frame clones and leaves out a portion. Of 200,000 to 250,000 clones listed, 88% are singletons. The sequencing sample was made of PBMCs or T cells enriched from blood (not recorded which). These receptors all stem from a woman in her twenties or thirties who had been exposed to COVID-19.

This clone came up many times. This chain links TRBV6-1 with TRBJ2-2, with 10 bases matching TRBD2. Germline-derived CDR1 and CDR2 are MNHNS and SASEGT. CDR3 length: 15 amino acids. V was clipped by 2 bases and J by 3 bases; unmatched bases: 0. CDR3 sequence (DNA): TGTGCCAGCAGTGAACTAGCGGGAGACACCGGGGAGCTGTTTTTT. It specifies CASSELAGDTGELFF.

Only one count was recorded for this clone. The CDR3 DNA reads as TGTGCCAGCGGCCTTGGGGCTGGGAACGAGCAGTACTTC. This sequence encodes CASGLGAGNEQYF. This chain links TRBV5-6 with TRBJ2-7; D possibly corresponds to TRBD1 (5 bases). Germline CDR1 SGHDT, CDR2 YYEEEE. The CDR3 is 13 residues long. Trimming left V 7 bases short and J 5 bases short, with 16 bases between.

The chain recombines TRBV2 with TRBJ1-2, with 9 bases matching TRBD1. CDR3 length: 17 residues. V was clipped by 2 bases and J by 3 bases; unmatched bases: 10. CDR1 is SNHLY, CDR2 FYNNEI, per germline. CDR3 DNA: TGTGCCAGCAGTGAACCCCCACGGACAGGGGCCGACTATGGCTACACCTTC. Translating it yields CASSEPPRTGADYGYTF.

The CDR3 loop reads CASSLARTSSTYEQYF. DNA of the CDR3: TGTGCCAGCTCACTCGCTCGGACTAGCAGTACATACGAGCAGTACTTC. The chain is built from TRBV18 and TRBJ2-7; 8 nucleotides align to TRBD2. The CDR3 covers 16 residues. In germline, CDR1 is KGHSH, CDR2 LQKENI. Germline trimming cut 4 bases from V and 4 bases from J; bases unmatched to any gene: 12.

The chain is built from TRBV3-1 (or the pseudogene TRBV3-2) and TRBJ1-1; D uncertain. Germline V CDR1 and CDR2: LGHDT, YNNKEL (reference sequence). CDR3 size: 14 residues. V lost 4 bases and J 6 bases, leaving 15 bases between the germline ends. The CDR3 region is CASSLLGLEPEAFF. The CDR3 bases are TGTGCCAGCAGCCTGCTTGGACTGGAGCCTGAAGCTTTCTTT.

The chain joins TRBV9 to TRBJ2-5; possible D gene TRBD2, 5 bases. Trimming removed 0 bases from V and 7 bases from J, with 10 bases in between. The germline CDR1 and CDR2 sequences are SGDLS and YYNGEE. The CDR3 consists of 13 residues. DNA for the CDR3: TGTGCCAGCAGCGTAGGCGGGCTGGGGACCCAGTACTTC. As protein: CASSVGGLGTQYF.

The rearrangement joins TRBV4-2 to TRBJ1-2; weak D call: TRBD1 (6 bases). Per the germline V gene, CDR1 is LGHNA and CDR2 is YNFKEQ. The CDR3 length is 16 residues. The V end was cut by 0 bases, the J end by 0 bases, with 11 bases between. This chain's CDR3 is CASSQDYRASNYGYTF. In DNA, the CDR3 is TGTGCCAGCAGCCAAGACTACAGGGCCTCTAACTATGGCTACACCTTC.

The chain carries TRBV5-1 and TRBJ2-7; no firm D call. V was cut by 1 base and J by 6 bases, with 17 bases left in between. In germline, CDR1 is SGHRS, CDR2 YFSETQ. There are 15 residues in the CDR3. For the CDR3, the DNA is TGCGCCAGCAGCTTGTACGGTCTGGAGATCGGCGAGCAGTACTTC. It translates to CASSLYGLEIGEQYF. The full variable domain, rest sourced from reference TRBV5-1 and TRBJ2-7, is KAGVTQTPRYLIKTRGQQVTLSCSPISGHRSVSWYQQTPGQGLQFLFEYFSETQRNKGNFPGRFSGRQFSNSRSEMNVSTLELGDSALYLCASSLYGLEIGEQYFGPGTRLTVT.

The V gene is TRBV28, the J gene TRBJ1-5; D perhaps matches TRBD1 (6 bases). The CDR3 consists of 15 residues. Between the trimmed V and J ends, which lost 7 bases and 1 base, there was a span of 14 bases. Germline CDR1 is MDHEN and CDR2 is SYDVKM. The CDR3 is CASTSGGLSNQPQHF. CDR3 nucleotide sequence: TGTGCCAGCACTTCGGGGGGGCTAAGCAATCAGCCCCAGCATTTT.

V usage is TRBV7-6 and J usage is TRBJ2-3; 8 bases are a match to TRBD2. This CDR3 comprises 14 residues. Germline-derived CDR1 and CDR2 are SGHVS and FNYEAQ. The trim removed 5 bases at V and 5 bases at J, leaving 6 bases unmatched. This CDR3 reads CASSRGAGEDTQYF. The CDR3 region has the DNA TGTGCCAGCAGCCGTGGAGCGGGAGAAGATACGCAGTATTTT.

This clone turned up a few times. At one end the junction does not follow the germline gene, possibly because of a read error. This chain uses TRBV29-1 with TRBJ2-7, with TRBD1 matching 8 bases. The CDR3 length is 12 residues. The germline V gene has CDR1 SQVTM and CDR2 ANQGSEA. The CDR3 here is CSVSETGAVSRF. CDR3 DNA: TGCAGCGTTTCTGAGACAGGGGCCGTTTCCCGCTTT.

The chain employs TRBV2 and TRBJ2-7, with 9 bases aligning to TRBD1. This CDR3 spans 15 amino acids. V dropped 6 bases and J dropped 5; count of bases not matched to a gene: 11. CDR1 and CDR2 from the germline V gene are SNHLY and FYNNEI. The CDR3 DNA is TGTGCCAGCAGCCAGGGACAGGGTGGCCCCCACGAGCAGTACTTC. Its protein is CASSQGQGGPHEQYF.

The V call is TRBV18, the J call TRBJ1-1, with TRBD1 matching 8 bases. Germline V lookup: CDR1 KGHSH, CDR2 LQKENI. Unmatched junction bases numbered 3, after V lost 3 bases and J lost 0 bases. CDR3 length: 15 residues. CDR3 nucleotides: TGTGCCAGCTCACCCCGACAGGGGATGAACACTGAAGCTTTCTTT. It is translated as CASSPRQGMNTEAFF.

V usage is TRBV29-1 and J usage is TRBJ1-2, with 7 bases identical to TRBD1. Germline V gives CDR1 SQVTM, CDR2 ANQGSEA. The CDR3 totals 13 residues. V lost 5 bases, J lost 1 base, and 4 bases stayed unmatched. In DNA form, the CDR3 reads TGCAGCGTTCCGGGACAGCGTAACTATGGCTACACCTTC. Protein product: CSVPGQRNYGYTF.

The V and J genes are TRBV5-1 and TRBJ2-7; weak D call: TRBD2 (6 bases). The CDR3 runs to 14 residues. Germline assignment: CDR1 SGHRS and CDR2 YFSETQ. The V end lost 1 base, the J end lost 6 bases, and 14 bases lay between the germline ends. Here the CDR3 reads CASSLLRTEGEQYF. The CDR3 coding sequence is TGCGCCAGCAGCTTGCTCCGGACGGAGGGCGAGCAGTACTTC.

The chain carries TRBV9 and TRBJ1-1; 7 nucleotides match TRBD1. The CDR3 has 18 residues. J lost 1 base, V lost 3 bases, and 15 bases had no gene match. In germline, CDR1 is SGDLS, CDR2 YYNGEE. This chain's CDR3 is CASSEGARQGEGNTEAFF. The CDR3 DNA sequence: TGTGCCAGCAGCGAGGGGGCCCGACAGGGAGAGGGGAACACTGAAGCTTTCTTT.

This clone has a single count. This chain links TRBV6-5 with TRBJ2-7, with TRBD2 identical over 7 bases. The germline CDR1 and CDR2 sequences are MNHEY and SVGAGI. The CDR3 has 14 amino acids. V dropped 6 bases and J dropped 4; count of bases not matched to a gene: 9. This CDR3 reads CASSPKRGTYEQYF. The DNA for the CDR3 is TGTGCCAGCAGCCCGAAGCGGGGTACTTACGAGCAGTACTTC.

The genes are TRBV30 and TRBJ1-6; D unresolved. Trimming removed 4 bases at V and 2 bases at J, with 12 bases between. Germline-derived CDR1 and CDR2 are GTSNPN and SVGIG (reference sequence). This CDR3 has 15 residues. CDR3 sequence (DNA): TGTGCCTGGATATCCGACCGGGCCTATAATTCACCCCTCCACTTT. This gives the protein CAWISDRAYNSPLHF.

The J gene is TRBJ1-2, the V gene TRBV19; 7 nucleotides line up with TRBD1. Losses at the gene ends were 6 bases for V and 7 bases for J; bases not matched to a gene: 11. The CDR3 has 14 residues. Germline values: CDR1 LNHDA, CDR2 SQIVND (reference sequence). The CDR3, as DNA: TGTGCCAGTAGCTTGACAGGGCCTCCCACTGGCTACACCTTC. It yields the protein CASSLTGPPTGYTF. The entire variable domain, with the rest obtained from reference TRBV19 and TRBJ1-2, is as follows: DGGITQSPKYLFRKEGQNVTLSCEQNLNHDAMYWYRQDPGQGLRLIYYSQIVNDFQKGDIAEGYSVSREKKESFPLTVTSAQKNPTAFYLCASSLTGPPTGYTFGSGTRLTVV.

This clone appeared once. The DNA of the CDR3 is TGTGCCAGCAGCGATACTAGCGGGAGCTACAATGAGCAGTTCTTC. This sequence encodes CASSDTSGSYNEQFF. V gene TRBV3-1 (or the pseudogene TRBV3-2) combines with J gene TRBJ2-1, with 11 bases fitting TRBD2. Germline-derived CDR1 and CDR2 are LGHDT and YNNKEL (reference sequence). Trimming removed 5 bases from V and 3 bases from J; junction bases left unmatched: 3. This CDR3 comprises 15 residues.

The rearrangement joins TRBV19 to TRBJ2-6, with 13 bases lining up with TRBD2. The junction had 11 bases not matched to a gene; V was cut back by 6 bases and J by 3 bases. The germline V gene has CDR1 LNHDA and CDR2 SQIVND (reference sequence). The CDR3 has 19 residues. The CDR3 sequence is CASRRYGLAGAGGANVLTF. The CDR3 coding sequence is TGTGCCAGTAGGCGATATGGACTAGCGGGAGCGGGTGGGGCCAACGTCCTGACTTTC.

The chain has TRBV7-8 and TRBJ2-5, with 8 positions matching TRBD2. The V gene end was trimmed by 1 base and the J gene end by 5 bases; junction bases not matched to a gene: 3. This CDR3 is 14 amino acids long. Germline V lookup: CDR1 SGHVS, CDR2 FQNEAQ. The DNA of the CDR3 is TGTGCCAGCAGCTTAGTGGCGGGAGGTGAGACCCAGTACTTC. It codes for CASSLVAGGETQYF. The full variable domain, completed using reference TRBV7-8 and TRBJ2-5, is GAGVSQSPRYKVAKRGQDVALRCDPISGHVSLFWYQQALGQGPEFLTYFQNEAQLDKSGLPSDRFFAERPEGSVSTLKIQRTQQEDSAVYLCASSLVAGGETQYFGPGTRLLVL.

The chain joins TRBV20-1 to TRBJ2-5, with D maybe TRBD2 (6 bases). The V gene lost 3 bases and the J gene lost 1 base, with 15 bases spanning the gap. Per germline, CDR1 DFQATT and CDR2 SNEGSKA (reference sequence). The CDR3 is 15 residues long. CDR3: CSASYRASAQETQYF. The CDR3 DNA sequence: TGCAGTGCTAGTTATCGGGCTAGCGCCCAAGAGACCCAGTACTTC.

The CDR3 DNA reads TGTGCCAGCAATCACCGGGACAGGACTAACACTGAAGCTTTCTTT. This translates into CASNHRDRTNTEAFF. This chain links TRBV6-5 with TRBJ1-1; the match to TRBD1 covers 8 bases. This CDR3 spans 15 amino acids. The junction had 9 bases not matched to a gene; V was cut back by 7 bases and J by 2 bases. Germline CDR1 is MNHEY and CDR2 is SVGAGI.

The chain joins TRBV11-2 to TRBJ2-2, with 8 bases fitting TRBD2. Germline V lookup: CDR1 SGHAT, CDR2 FQNNGV. This CDR3 region has 15 residues. V lost 2 bases to trimming and J lost 4 bases; unmatched junction nucleotides: 3. In nucleotides, the CDR3 is TGTGCCAGCAGCTTATCTAGCGGGCTCACCGGGGAGCTGTTTTTT. Protein sequence: CASSLSSGLTGELFF.

The chain is built from TRBV7-2 and TRBJ2-3, with a weak D call TRBD2 (6 bases). The germline V gene encodes CDR1 SGHTA and CDR2 FQGNSA. The CDR3 length is 14 residues. V was trimmed by 6 bases and J by 2 bases, leaving 12 bases between them. The CDR3 reads CASRPGGVTDTQYF. The CDR3 bases are TGTGCCAGCAGGCCAGGCGGGGTCACAGATACGCAGTATTTT.

V gene TRBV4-1 combines with J gene TRBJ1-6, with D perhaps TRBD1 (5 bases). Germline lookup yields CDR1 MGHRA and CDR2 YSYEKL. The CDR3 has 16 amino acids. V dropped 1 base and J dropped 8 bases, with 15 bases sitting between them. CDR3 DNA sequence: TGCGCCAGCAGCCAAGGGGTTGGAACAGGCCATTCACCCCTCCACTTT. Its protein product is CASSQGVGTGHSPLHF.

This chain links TRBV27 with TRBJ2-7; the D is unclear. This CDR3 has 16 amino acids. Deletions cut 3 bases from V and 3 bases from J, with 18 bases between. Germline CDR1 and CDR2: MNHEY and SMNVEV (reference sequence). CDR3: CASSFNPDRVDYEQYF. The CDR3 DNA is TGTGCCAGCAGTTTCAACCCCGACCGGGTCGACTACGAGCAGTACTTC.

This chain uses TRBV11-2 with TRBJ1-1; 9 bases agree with TRBD1. J gave up 3 bases and V 2 bases, and 4 bases lay outside the gene matches. From germline, CDR1 is SGHAT and CDR2 FQNNGV. There are 15 residues in the CDR3. In nucleotides, the CDR3 is TGTGCCAGCAGCTTACTACAGGGGGCCTACACTGAAGCTTTCTTT. Its translation: CASSLLQGAYTEAFF.

J is TRBJ1-2 and V is TRBV4-2; 9 bases are shared with TRBD1. V shed 2 bases and J 4 bases; nucleotides not matched to a gene: 5. This CDR3 region has 15 residues. Germline V gene sequence: CDR1 LGHNA, CDR2 YNFKEQ. CDR3 coding DNA: TGTGCCAGCAGCCAAAGACAGGGGGTGCCCTATGGCTACACCTTC. This gives the protein CASSQRQGVPYGYTF.